The following is a TCR beta chain sequence with its context. Its antigen has not been determined. Within one base of it there is no much larger clone, and no base qualities were kept. The instrument given in TCRdb is Illumina MiSeq. TCRdb cleaned the public reads at Q25 with fastp, built clones with MiXCR and kept in-frame beta chains. Entries are consolidated by CDR3 protein sequence, retaining the most common genes and DNA. This sample gives about 24,000 distinct CDR3 sequences in total; around 70% of them show up just once. The ten top clones hold approximately 14% of the sample. The source of the sample is a study of type 1 regulatory T cells listed by TCRdb under 2021. With regard to the full study: The study characterized an in vitro protocol that generated a Tr1-enriched, alloantigen-specific CD4 T cell product named T-allo10. Patients with hematological malignancies who were receiving allogeneic hematopoietic stem cell transplantation were the group in which T-allo10 was being clinically evaluated.

According to the description, T-allo10 cells that came from the donor were anergic, were specific for host alloantigens, and could carry out alloantigen-specific suppression. V sheds 4 bases and J sheds 4 bases, leaving 11 bases between their ends. The CDR3 contains 14 residues, cysteine and phenylalanine counted. The retained sequence is limited to the CDR3, 42 bases, with the frame set at the first base. CDR1 and CDR2 (SGHRS, YFSETQ) derive from the germline V gene. The clonotype was recovered from a human donor in good health. The chain joins TRBV5-1 to TRBJ2-2, with no confident D gene call. Sequences were obtained from cultured T cells, either the whole culture or a sorted T cell fraction (not recorded which). The sample's cell subset or site label is to be understood as: Tr1-enriched cell product generated in vitro against host alloantigens. This receptor has the CDR3 CASSLTRATGELFF. The sequenced DNA: TGCGCCAGCAGCCTGACCCGCGCCACCGGGGAGCTGTTTTTT.